The rows below give T cell receptor beta chains drawn from one sample of a study of control samples from healthy donors and cancer patients. Clones were sequenced by immunoSEQ multiplex PCR, and TCRdb holds only the in-frame ones, with some missing. The top ten clones hold about 0.92% of a sample with roughly 95,000 clones, about nine tenths of them seen once. Sample: blood. Source of these receptors: a young woman in good health. The CDR3 runs from the conserved cysteine through the conserved F or W. The order of the fields is V gene, J gene, CDR3 protein.

TRBV24-1,TRBJ2-1,CATSDSALNEQFF
TRBV4-1,TRBJ2-6,CASSQDWIPGANVLTF
TRBV28,TRBJ1-3,CASSLDPFASGNTIYF
TRBV30,TRBJ2-7,CAWREPGSGHPYEQYF
TRBV28,TRBJ1-5,CASRGVAWGGNQPQHF
TRBV11-2,TRBJ1-2,CASSLDRAMGDRGGGYTF
TRBV6-5,TRBJ1-2,CASSSRGDGYTF
TRBV7-2,TRBJ1-5,CASSLDRLSNQPQHF
TRBV10-3,TRBJ1-1,CAITRGQGNTEAFF
TRBV4-1,TRBJ1-6,CASSQAGTGGNSPLHF
TRBV7-3,TRBJ1-6,CASSQHGNPRVLEPLHF
TRBV6-5,TRBJ1-3,CASTASSAGGTIYF
TRBV5-1,TRBJ1-4,CASSSQGGANEKLFF
TRBV5-1,TRBJ2-1,CASSLAGAGGSSYNEQFF
TRBV12-5,TRBJ2-4,CASGLLGGSHIQYF
TRBV12-5,TRBJ2-1,CASGLARTGLDNEQFF
TRBV9,TRBJ1-1,CASSAGLLNTEAFF
TRBV4-1,TRBJ1-5,CASSQDPLARGPGNAQHF
TRBV6-5,TRBJ1-1,CASSRVADTEAFF
TRBV5-1,TRBJ1-1,CASSLAGTGITEAFF
TRBV7-3,TRBJ2-2,CASSLLDRNTGELFF
TRBV2,TRBJ1-4,CASSESSHRDEKLFF
TRBV11-3,TRBJ2-1,CASSLAGAYNEQFF
TRBV30,TRBJ2-7,CAWGLGAGTYEQYF
TRBV27,TRBJ1-1,CASSLNTGANTEAFF
TRBV27,TRBJ2-3,CASSLGRTFSTDTQYF
TRBV5-1,TRBJ2-7,CASAVDSYYEQYF
TRBV19,TRBJ1-1,CASRTTGANTEAFF
TRBV19,TRBJ1-6,CASSIGRGSNSPLHF
TRBV5-1,TRBJ1-1,CASSWTDMATEAFF
TRBV30,TRBJ2-3,CARGVTDTQYF
TRBV19,TRBJ2-7,CASTPRNSYPYEQYF
TRBV30,TRBJ2-7,CAWSVASARGLQYF
TRBV2,TRBJ2-1,CASLRKAGVSESSYNEQFF
TRBV9,TRBJ1-2,CASSVPGPNYGYTF
TRBV10-2,TRBJ2-6,CASSEITRGRANVLTF
TRBV6-6,TRBJ2-2,CASSPARTATNTGELFF
TRBV19,TRBJ1-4,CASSPRVRPNEKLFF
TRBV25-1,TRBJ2-7,CASSEVGQGSYEQYF
TRBV7-6,TRBJ2-7,CASSLGLAGGYYEQYF
TRBV5-4,TRBJ2-7,CASSRPGLAGVYEQYF
TRBV7-8,TRBJ2-5,CASVNRGRRETQYF
TRBV6-5,TRBJ1-5,CASGQGEGQPQHF
TRBV4-2,TRBJ1-2,CASSPGGQRYYGYTF
TRBV4-1,TRBJ1-5,CASSQERQGNHGNQPQHF
TRBV5-1,TRBJ1-4,CASSWKGASSISTNEKLFF